This entry lists 22 T cell receptor beta chains sequenced from one sample in a study of blood T cell repertoires in COVID-19. Assay: immunoSEQ multiplex PCR; the TCRdb copy retains only in-frame clones and omits some. The top ten hold about 2.4% of the sample, which has approximately 320,000 clones, 90% seen once. The sequencing input was PBMCs or T cells enriched from blood (not recorded which). Every receptor here comes from a man aged 55 to 70 who had recovered from COVID-19.

V gene TRBV9 combines with J gene TRBJ1-5; D gene unclear. V was shortened by 0 bases and J by 1 base, with 8 bases between the two germline ends. Germline V gene sequence: CDR1 SGDLS, CDR2 YYNGEE. The CDR3 length is 15 residues. CDR3 amino acids: CASSVDPGSNQPQHF. The CDR3 DNA follows: TGTGCCAGCAGCGTAGACCCGGGAAGCAATCAGCCCCAGCATTTT. The full variable domain, with the rest looked up from reference TRBV9 and TRBJ1-5, is DSGVTQTPKHLITATGQRVTLRCSPRSGDLSVYWYQQSLDQGLQFLIQYYNGEERAKGNILERFSAQQFPDLHSELNLSSLELGDSALYFCASSVDPGSNQPQHFGDGTRLSIL.

The chain carries TRBV4-1 and TRBJ2-7, with a possible D match to TRBD2 (6 bases). Germline V lookup: CDR1 MGHRA, CDR2 YSYEKL. CDR3 size: 19 residues. V was cut by 3 bases and J by 3 bases, with 27 bases left in between. CDR3 amino acids: CASSQGLEASYRRGYEQYF. In DNA form, the CDR3 reads TGCGCCAGCAGCCAGGGCCTGGAGGCTAGCTACAGGAGGGGCTACGAGCAGTACTTC.

In its sample, this clone was seen once. The J gene is TRBJ1-5, the V gene TRBV19; a weak D match, TRBD1 (5 bases). V lost 6 bases, J lost 13 bases, and 28 bases lay in between. Per germline, CDR1 LNHDA and CDR2 SQIVND (reference sequence). This CDR3 has 16 amino acids. This chain's CDR3 is CASSPSQPPRTAGQHF. CDR3 DNA: TGTGCCAGTAGCCCGTCACAACCCCCCCGAACGGCAGGGCAGCATTTT.

The CDR3 loop reads CASSTRESGEQYF. The CDR3 DNA reads TGTGCCAGCAGTACCCGGGAAAGTGGCGAGCAGTACTTC. V gene TRBV9 combines with J gene TRBJ2-7; maybe TRBD2 (5 bases). CDR3 length: 13 residues. V was clipped by 5 bases and J by 6 bases, with 15 bases between them. Germline loops: CDR1 SGDLS, CDR2 YYNGEE.

The chain recombines TRBV6-6 with TRBJ2-3; perhaps TRBD2 as D (5 bases). There are 14 residues in the CDR3. CDR1 and CDR2 from the germline V gene are MNHNY and SVGAGI (reference sequence). The V end lost 2 bases, the J end lost 9 bases, and 15 bases lay between the germline ends. CDR3 residues: CASSYRGQDSTQYF. The CDR3 region has the DNA TGTGCCAGCAGTTACCGTGGCCAGGACTCGACGCAGTATTTT.

V is TRBV10-3 and J is TRBJ2-1, with 16 bases lining up with TRBD2. The CDR3 has 17 amino acids. With V trimmed by 10 bases and J by 4 bases, 10 bases remained unmatched. Germline CDR1 reads ENHRY; CDR2 reads SYGVKD. The CDR3 nucleotides read TGTGCCACCACCGGGACTAGCGGGGGGGTCGTGTACAATGAGCAGTTCTTC. Its translation is CATTGTSGGVVYNEQFF.

V is TRBV6-1 and J is TRBJ2-3; 11 bases match TRBD1. The V segment lost 2 bases and the J segment 3 bases; nucleotides outside the gene matches: 4. The length of the CDR3 is 16 residues. From germline, CDR1 is MNHNS and CDR2 SASEGT. The CDR3 region has the DNA TGTGCCAGCAGTGAAAGGACAGGGGGCGCGACAGATACGCAGTATTTT. This translates into CASSERTGGATDTQYF.

The chain combines TRBV30 with TRBJ2-7, with 9 bases aligning to TRBD1. V lost 5 bases to trimming and J lost 5 bases; unmatched junction nucleotides: 7. This CDR3 is 13 amino acids long. The germline V gene encodes CDR1 GTSNPN and CDR2 SVGIG (reference sequence). This CDR3 reads CAWEGQGWHEQYF. As DNA, the CDR3 is TGTGCCTGGGAGGGACAGGGCTGGCACGAGCAGTACTTC. The complete variable domain, with remaining parts taken from reference TRBV30 and TRBJ2-7, reads SQTIHQWPATLVQPVGSPLSLECTVEGTSNPNLYWYRQAAGRGLQLLFYSVGIGQISSEVPQNLSASRPQDRQFILSSKKLLLSDSGFYLCAWEGQGWHEQYFGPGTRLTVT.

V usage is TRBV30 and J usage is TRBJ2-7; D is uncertain. V was clipped by 0 bases and J by 4 bases, with 4 bases between them. Germline-derived CDR1 and CDR2 are GTSNPN and SVGIG (reference sequence). The CDR3 covers 11 residues. CDR3 region: CAWSVLYEQYF. Written as DNA, the CDR3 is TGTGCCTGGAGTGTACTTTACGAGCAGTACTTC. The full variable domain, its missing parts supplied by reference TRBV30 and TRBJ2-7, is SQTIHQWPATLVQPVGSPLSLECTVEGTSNPNLYWYRQAAGRGLQLLFYSVGIGQISSEVPQNLSASRPQDRQFILSSKKLLLSDSGFYLCAWSVLYEQYFGPGTRLTVT.

J is TRBJ1-1 and V is TRBV12-3 or TRBV12-4, with D uncertain. With 6 bases removed from V and 8 bases from J, the gap between germline ends came to 10 bases. The CDR3 contains 11 residues. CDR3 nucleotide sequence: TGTGCCAGCAGCTCAGGCCTGGAAGCTTTCTTT. It translates to CASSSGLEAFF.

V gene TRBV15 combines with J gene TRBJ1-2; D gene ambiguous. The CDR3 sequence is 12 residues long. V shed 5 bases and J shed 4 bases, with 8 bases lying between them. Germline values: CDR1 LNHNV, CDR2 YYDKDF (reference sequence). The CDR3 DNA is TGTGCCACCAGCGGTGAGGTCTATGGCTACACCTTC. As protein: CATSGEVYGYTF.

Only one count was recorded for this clone. The chain combines TRBV29-1 with TRBJ1-1; D unresolved. Germline assignment: CDR1 SQVTM and CDR2 ANQGSEA. Between the trimmed V and J ends, which lost 5 bases and 2 bases, there was a span of 12 bases. The CDR3 length is 13 residues. The CDR3 nucleotides read TGCAGCGTTTCCCGGGAGCTCAACACTGAAGCTTTCTTT. Its protein product is CSVSRELNTEAFF.

The chain has TRBV30 and TRBJ1-1; maybe TRBD1 (6 bases). The CDR3 is 15 amino acids. Trimming removed 1 base from V and 1 base from J, with 13 bases in between. Germline V gene sequence: CDR1 GTSNPN, CDR2 SVGIG (reference sequence). In DNA form, the CDR3 reads TGTGCCTGGAGTGACTACAGGGCCAAGAACACTGAAGCTTTCTTT. Protein product: CAWSDYRAKNTEAFF.

CDR3 in amino acids: CASSREANEKLFF. The CDR3 bases are TGTGCCAGCTCTAGGGAGGCGAATGAAAAACTGTTTTTT. This chain uses TRBV18 with TRBJ1-4, with D hard to call. The CDR3 contains 13 residues. CDR1 is KGHSH, CDR2 LQKENI, per germline. The V gene lost 6 bases and the J gene lost 5 bases, with 10 bases spanning the gap.

The rearrangement links TRBV11-3 to TRBJ1-4; TRBD1 matches 11 bases. CDR3 length: 16 amino acids. V was clipped by 4 bases and J by 5 bases; unmatched bases: 6. Germline values: CDR1 SGHNT, CDR2 YENEEA. DNA for the CDR3: TGTGCCAGCAGCTCGGACAGGGGGCGCGGAAATGAAAAACTGTTTTTT. This translates into CASSSDRGRGNEKLFF.

The chain uses TRBV15 and TRBJ1-2; no firm D call. Germline CDR1 is LNHNV and CDR2 is YYDKDF (reference sequence). The CDR3 is 14 amino acids. Trimming removed 0 bases at V and 6 bases at J, with 11 bases between. The CDR3 sequence is CATSRDLPSDGYTF. The CDR3 nucleotides are TGTGCCACCAGCAGAGATCTACCCTCCGATGGCTACACCTTC.

The rearrangement uses TRBV5-4 and TRBJ1-1, with D perhaps TRBD1 (6 bases). The CDR3 runs 15 residues. The V gene's germline CDR1 is SGHNT and CDR2 YYREEE (reference sequence). Between the trimmed V and J ends, which lost 4 bases and 1 base, there was a span of 14 bases. The CDR3 is CASSKPPGQNTEAFF. The CDR3 DNA follows: TGTGCCAGCAGCAAACCCCCGGGACAGAACACTGAAGCTTTCTTT. The whole variable domain, remainder taken from reference TRBV5-4 and TRBJ1-1, is ETGVTQSPTHLIKTRGQQVTLRCSSQSGHNTVSWYQQALGQGPQFIFQYYREEENGRGNFPPRFSGLQFPNYSSELNVNALELDDSALYLCASSKPPGQNTEAFFGQGTRLTVV.

This clone has only one observation. In DNA, the CDR3 is TGTGCCAGCAGTGTCCCCCCGGGATCCATACCCCTCCACTTT. It encodes CASSVPPGSIPLHF. The chain recombines TRBV25-1 with TRBJ1-6, with D uncertain. Germline V CDR1 and CDR2: MGHDK, SYGVNS. The V gene lost 4 bases and the J gene lost 12 bases, with 16 bases spanning the gap. CDR3 length equals 14 residues. Combining the CDR3 with reference TRBV25-1 and TRBJ1-6 gives the whole variable domain EADIYQTPRYLVIGTGKKITLECSQTMGHDKMYWYQQDPGMELHLIHYSYGVNSTEKGDLSSESTVSRIRTEHFPLTLESARPSHTSQYLCASSVPPGSIPLHFGNGTRLTVT.

V and J are TRBV5-1 and TRBJ2-7; TRBD1 agrees at 9 bases. V dropped 0 bases and J dropped 4; count of bases not matched to a gene: 8. CDR1 and CDR2 from the germline V gene are SGHRS and YFSETQ. This CDR3 region has 16 residues. Here the CDR3 DNA reads TGCGCCAGCAGCTTGGGGGGACAGGGCGGAAAGTACGAGCAGTACTTC. As protein: CASSLGGQGGKYEQYF.

The genes are TRBV4-1 and TRBJ2-5, with TRBD1 identical over 7 bases. The germline V gene encodes CDR1 MGHRA and CDR2 YSYEKL. There are 16 residues in the CDR3. V lost 2 bases to trimming and J lost 2 bases; unmatched junction nucleotides: 8. The CDR3 region has the DNA TGCGCCAGCAGCCAACCGGGACAGAGAGAACAAGAGACCCAGTACTTC. Translation: CASSQPGQREQETQYF.

The chain joins TRBV5-5 to TRBJ2-7, with D possibly TRBD1 on 6 matching bases. The CDR3 extends over 14 amino acids. The V end lost 4 bases, the J end lost 2 bases, and 13 bases lay between the germline ends. Looked up from germline, CDR1 is SGHKS and CDR2 is YYEKEE (reference sequence). In DNA, the CDR3 is TGTGCCAGCAGCCCGTTGGACAGAGCCTACGAGCAGTACTTC. Protein product: CASSPLDRAYEQYF. The whole variable domain, filled in from reference TRBV5-5 and TRBJ2-7, reads DAGVTQSPTHLIKTRGQQVTLRCSPISGHKSVSWYQQVLGQGPQFIFQYYEKEERGRGNFPDRFSARQFPNYSSELNVNALLLGDSALYLCASSPLDRAYEQYFGPGTRLTVT.

The CDR3 here is CASSQGLAGPDTQYF. Written as DNA, the CDR3 is TGTGCCAGCAGCCAGGGACTAGCGGGACCAGATACGCAGTATTTT. The J gene is TRBJ2-3, the V gene TRBV3-1 (or the pseudogene TRBV3-2); 13 bases match TRBD2. The CDR3 totals 15 residues. Trimming removed 3 bases from V and 4 bases from J; junction bases left unmatched: 1. CDR1 and CDR2 from the germline V gene are LGHDT and YNNKEL (reference sequence).